The rows below give T cell receptor beta chains drawn from one sample of a study of shared T cell receptors in the human thymus. Libraries were prepared by immunoSEQ multiplex PCR; TCRdb keeps only in-frame clonotypes and omits some of them. The data hold some 640,000 clones, with 87% observed a single time. These data were also reused for a study on human thymus T cells.

The specimen was thymocytes. The receptors originated from a boy under two years old with a congenital heart defect. CDR3s include the opening cysteine and the closing phenylalanine or tryptophan. The order of the fields is J gene, D gene, V gene, clone size, CDR3 DNA, CDR3 protein. D genes are given only for firm matches. Clone size is given for some rows only: seen once, a few or many times, or a class if the clone is expanded.

TRBJ1-1	.	TRBV25-1	few	TGTGCCAGCAGGGCCAGGCACACTGAAGCTTTCTTT	CASRARHTEAFF
TRBJ2-7	.	TRBV4-3	.	TGCGCCAGCAGCCAAGATCTAGTTAGGTCCGCGAGCGAGCAGTACTTC	CASSQDLVRSASEQYF
TRBJ1-1	.	TRBV4-1	.	TGCGCCAGCAGCCACCCGACACCGAACACTGAAGCTTTCTTT	CASSHPTPNTEAFF
TRBJ1-1	.	TRBV6-5	.	TGTGCCAGCAGTTCCACTAAGCCCGAAGCTTTCTTT	CASSSTKPEAFF
TRBJ1-6	.	TRBV28	.	TGTGCCAGCAACCTCGGCGACACAGGAGCCTCCTATAATTCCCCCCTCCACTTT	CASNLGDTGASYNSPLHF
TRBJ2-1	TRBD1	TRBV19	.	TGTGCCAGTAGAGGGACAGGGCAGTACAATGAGCAGTTCTTC	CASRGTGQYNEQFF
TRBJ2-5	TRBD2	TRBV7-6	.	TGTGCCAGCAGCACCAAACGGCTAGCGGGGGGAGGGATAGAGACCCAGTACTTC	CASSTKRLAGGGIETQYF
TRBJ2-2	.	TRBV14	.	TGTGCCAGCAGCCCGCGCCAGGCCGGGGAGCTGTTTTTT	CASSPRQAGELFF
TRBJ2-2	TRBD2	TRBV29-1	.	TGCAGCGCAGGGAAGGGACTAGCGGGAGGCGCCGGGGAGCTGTTTTTT	CSAGKGLAGGAGELFF
TRBJ1-5	.	TRBV4-2	once	TGTGCCAGCAGCGCCCGACGGGTCGGGGGGGCGGGTAGCAATCAGCCCCAGCATTTT	CASSARRVGGAGSNQPQHF
TRBJ2-1	TRBD2	TRBV28	few	TGTGCCAGCAGTTTTGGCGGGAGCTATGACTCCTACAATGAGCAGTTCTTC	CASSFGGSYDSYNEQFF
TRBJ1-1	TRBD1	TRBV28	.	TGTGCCAGCAGTACCGGCGGACAGGGTGGGACTGAAGCTTTCTTT	CASSTGGQGGTEAFF
TRBJ2-7	TRBD2	TRBV7-9	.	TGTGCCAGCAGCCCCGTGAGCGGGAAGGTCTACGAGCAGTACTTC	CASSPVSGKVYEQYF
TRBJ2-7	TRBD2	TRBV5-1	.	TGCGCCAGCAGCTCACCCCGACTAGCGGGAGGGCCCCACGAGCAGTACTTC	CASSSPRLAGGPHEQYF
TRBJ1-1	TRBD1	TRBV14	.	TGTGCCAGCAGCCAAAAGGAGGGGGCGAGACAAGCTTTCTTT	CASSQKEGARQAFF
TRBJ2-1	.	TRBV7-9	.	TGTGCCAGCAGCTTAGCCGGCGGTAGTGGGTCCTACAATGAGCAGTTCTTC	CASSLAGGSGSYNEQFF
TRBJ2-1	.	TRBV5-8	.	TGTGCCAGCAGCTTGGGGGACAAGCCTCAAGTCGAGCAGTTCTTC	CASSLGDKPQVEQFF
TRBJ2-7	.	TRBV6-5	.	TGTGCCAGCAGGATTGGACTGGGGACCTACGAGCAGTACTTC	CASRIGLGTYEQYF
TRBJ1-1	.	TRBV10-2	once	TGCGCCAGCAGTGAAAGTGGGACGGGGGGTAGTGAGAACACTGAAGCTTTCTTT	CASSESGTGGSENTEAFF
TRBJ1-1	.	TRBV27	once	TGTGCCAGCAGTTTTCAGGGGGAAGCTTTCTTT	CASSFQGEAFF
TRBJ2-7	.	TRBV5-1	.	TGCGCCAGCAGCTTGGAGGGGGTTAATTACGAGCAGTACTTC	CASSLEGVNYEQYF
TRBJ2-2	TRBD2	TRBV9	.	TGTGCCAGCAGCCCCGGAAGGGGAGGGCGCACCGGGGAGCTGTTTTTT	CASSPGRGGRTGELFF
TRBJ2-5	TRBD2	TRBV4-1	.	TGCGCCAGCAGCCGAATAAAGCGGGAGGGCCAAGAGACCCAGTACTTC	CASSRIKREGQETQYF
TRBJ2-7	.	TRBV5-5	.	TGTGCCAGCAGCTTGTGGGGCCACGAGCAGTACTTC	CASSLWGHEQYF
TRBJ2-5	.	TRBV6-6	.	TGTGCCAGCAGAGGGGGTGAGACCCAGTACTTC	CASRGGETQYF
TRBJ2-1	TRBD1	TRBV4-3	once	TGCGCCAGCAGCCAAGATTGCGACAGGGGGCTATATGAGCAGTTCTTC	CASSQDCDRGLYEQFF
TRBJ1-4	TRBD1	TRBV27	.	TGTGCCAGCAGTCCGGGACAGACTAATGAAAAACTGTTTTTT	CASSPGQTNEKLFF
TRBJ2-1	TRBD2	TRBV28	.	TGTGCCAGCAGTTCGACTAGCGGGAGTTACAATGAGCAGTTCTTC	CASSSTSGSYNEQFF
TRBJ1-4	.	TRBV4-3	few	TGCGCCAGCAGCCAAGGGCAGGGGAGTATGGTTGAAAAACTGTTTTTT	CASSQGQGSMVEKLFF
TRBJ2-3	TRBD2	TRBV4-3	.	TGCGCCAGCAGCCAAGATCCCCTTACTGCGGGGGACACAGATACGCAGTATTTT	CASSQDPLTAGDTDTQYF
TRBJ1-1	.	TRBV20-1	.	TGCAGTGCTAGAAGAGATGTTGAAGCTTTCTTT	CSARRDVEAFF
TRBJ2-3	TRBD2	TRBV5-1	.	TGCGCCAGCAGCCTCGAGGGACTAGCGGGCACAGATACGCAGTATTTT	CASSLEGLAGTDTQYF
TRBJ2-1	TRBD2	TRBV5-4	.	TGTGCCAGCAGCTTAAGACTAGCGGAGTTCAACAATGAGCAGTTCTTC	CASSLRLAEFNNEQFF
TRBJ1-5	TRBD1	TRBV30	.	TGTGCCTGGAAGTACCGAGACAGGGGAGGGGAGCCCCAGCATTTT	CAWKYRDRGGEPQHF
TRBJ2-7	.	TRBV4-2	.	TGTGCCAGCAGCCAGCGCGGACAGGGAGACCGTTGGGGAGGGGAGCAGTACTTC	CASSQRGQGDRWGGEQYF
TRBJ1-3	.	TRBV19	.	TGTGCCAGTACCCCTATCAGCAGGCCCTCTGGAAACACCATATATTTT	CASTPISRPSGNTIYF
TRBJ2-3	TRBD1	TRBV28	once	TGTGCCAGCAGAATCCGGCAGGGGGCGACAGATACGCAGTATTTT	CASRIRQGATDTQYF
TRBJ2-7	.	TRBV4-3	.	TGCGCCAGCAGCCAAGATCGGCGGCCCTACGAGCAGTACTTC	CASSQDRRPYEQYF
TRBJ2-1	.	TRBV28	.	TGTGCCAGCAGTTTATGCGGGACACAATACTCCTACAATGAGCAGTTCTTC	CASSLCGTQYSYNEQFF